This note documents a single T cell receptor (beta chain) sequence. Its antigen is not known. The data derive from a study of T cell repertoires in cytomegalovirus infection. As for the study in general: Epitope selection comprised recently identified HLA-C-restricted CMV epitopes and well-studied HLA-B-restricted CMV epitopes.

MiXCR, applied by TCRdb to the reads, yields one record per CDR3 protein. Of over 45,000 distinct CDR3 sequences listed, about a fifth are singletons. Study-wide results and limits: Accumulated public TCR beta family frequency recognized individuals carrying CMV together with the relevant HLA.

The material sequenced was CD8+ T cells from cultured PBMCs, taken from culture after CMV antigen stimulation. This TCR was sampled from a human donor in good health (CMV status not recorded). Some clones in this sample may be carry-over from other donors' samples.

CDR3 in amino acids: CASSSRDDSINEKLFF. CDR3 DNA sequence: TGTGCCAGCAGCTCACGAGATGACAGTATTAATGAAAAACTGTTTTTT. The chain carries TRBV7-4 and TRBJ1-4, with TRBD1 as a possible D gene (5 bases). Trimming left V 4 bases short and J 4 bases short, with 16 bases between. The germline CDR1 and CDR2 sequences are SGHVT and SQSDAQ. This CDR3 contains 16 residues.